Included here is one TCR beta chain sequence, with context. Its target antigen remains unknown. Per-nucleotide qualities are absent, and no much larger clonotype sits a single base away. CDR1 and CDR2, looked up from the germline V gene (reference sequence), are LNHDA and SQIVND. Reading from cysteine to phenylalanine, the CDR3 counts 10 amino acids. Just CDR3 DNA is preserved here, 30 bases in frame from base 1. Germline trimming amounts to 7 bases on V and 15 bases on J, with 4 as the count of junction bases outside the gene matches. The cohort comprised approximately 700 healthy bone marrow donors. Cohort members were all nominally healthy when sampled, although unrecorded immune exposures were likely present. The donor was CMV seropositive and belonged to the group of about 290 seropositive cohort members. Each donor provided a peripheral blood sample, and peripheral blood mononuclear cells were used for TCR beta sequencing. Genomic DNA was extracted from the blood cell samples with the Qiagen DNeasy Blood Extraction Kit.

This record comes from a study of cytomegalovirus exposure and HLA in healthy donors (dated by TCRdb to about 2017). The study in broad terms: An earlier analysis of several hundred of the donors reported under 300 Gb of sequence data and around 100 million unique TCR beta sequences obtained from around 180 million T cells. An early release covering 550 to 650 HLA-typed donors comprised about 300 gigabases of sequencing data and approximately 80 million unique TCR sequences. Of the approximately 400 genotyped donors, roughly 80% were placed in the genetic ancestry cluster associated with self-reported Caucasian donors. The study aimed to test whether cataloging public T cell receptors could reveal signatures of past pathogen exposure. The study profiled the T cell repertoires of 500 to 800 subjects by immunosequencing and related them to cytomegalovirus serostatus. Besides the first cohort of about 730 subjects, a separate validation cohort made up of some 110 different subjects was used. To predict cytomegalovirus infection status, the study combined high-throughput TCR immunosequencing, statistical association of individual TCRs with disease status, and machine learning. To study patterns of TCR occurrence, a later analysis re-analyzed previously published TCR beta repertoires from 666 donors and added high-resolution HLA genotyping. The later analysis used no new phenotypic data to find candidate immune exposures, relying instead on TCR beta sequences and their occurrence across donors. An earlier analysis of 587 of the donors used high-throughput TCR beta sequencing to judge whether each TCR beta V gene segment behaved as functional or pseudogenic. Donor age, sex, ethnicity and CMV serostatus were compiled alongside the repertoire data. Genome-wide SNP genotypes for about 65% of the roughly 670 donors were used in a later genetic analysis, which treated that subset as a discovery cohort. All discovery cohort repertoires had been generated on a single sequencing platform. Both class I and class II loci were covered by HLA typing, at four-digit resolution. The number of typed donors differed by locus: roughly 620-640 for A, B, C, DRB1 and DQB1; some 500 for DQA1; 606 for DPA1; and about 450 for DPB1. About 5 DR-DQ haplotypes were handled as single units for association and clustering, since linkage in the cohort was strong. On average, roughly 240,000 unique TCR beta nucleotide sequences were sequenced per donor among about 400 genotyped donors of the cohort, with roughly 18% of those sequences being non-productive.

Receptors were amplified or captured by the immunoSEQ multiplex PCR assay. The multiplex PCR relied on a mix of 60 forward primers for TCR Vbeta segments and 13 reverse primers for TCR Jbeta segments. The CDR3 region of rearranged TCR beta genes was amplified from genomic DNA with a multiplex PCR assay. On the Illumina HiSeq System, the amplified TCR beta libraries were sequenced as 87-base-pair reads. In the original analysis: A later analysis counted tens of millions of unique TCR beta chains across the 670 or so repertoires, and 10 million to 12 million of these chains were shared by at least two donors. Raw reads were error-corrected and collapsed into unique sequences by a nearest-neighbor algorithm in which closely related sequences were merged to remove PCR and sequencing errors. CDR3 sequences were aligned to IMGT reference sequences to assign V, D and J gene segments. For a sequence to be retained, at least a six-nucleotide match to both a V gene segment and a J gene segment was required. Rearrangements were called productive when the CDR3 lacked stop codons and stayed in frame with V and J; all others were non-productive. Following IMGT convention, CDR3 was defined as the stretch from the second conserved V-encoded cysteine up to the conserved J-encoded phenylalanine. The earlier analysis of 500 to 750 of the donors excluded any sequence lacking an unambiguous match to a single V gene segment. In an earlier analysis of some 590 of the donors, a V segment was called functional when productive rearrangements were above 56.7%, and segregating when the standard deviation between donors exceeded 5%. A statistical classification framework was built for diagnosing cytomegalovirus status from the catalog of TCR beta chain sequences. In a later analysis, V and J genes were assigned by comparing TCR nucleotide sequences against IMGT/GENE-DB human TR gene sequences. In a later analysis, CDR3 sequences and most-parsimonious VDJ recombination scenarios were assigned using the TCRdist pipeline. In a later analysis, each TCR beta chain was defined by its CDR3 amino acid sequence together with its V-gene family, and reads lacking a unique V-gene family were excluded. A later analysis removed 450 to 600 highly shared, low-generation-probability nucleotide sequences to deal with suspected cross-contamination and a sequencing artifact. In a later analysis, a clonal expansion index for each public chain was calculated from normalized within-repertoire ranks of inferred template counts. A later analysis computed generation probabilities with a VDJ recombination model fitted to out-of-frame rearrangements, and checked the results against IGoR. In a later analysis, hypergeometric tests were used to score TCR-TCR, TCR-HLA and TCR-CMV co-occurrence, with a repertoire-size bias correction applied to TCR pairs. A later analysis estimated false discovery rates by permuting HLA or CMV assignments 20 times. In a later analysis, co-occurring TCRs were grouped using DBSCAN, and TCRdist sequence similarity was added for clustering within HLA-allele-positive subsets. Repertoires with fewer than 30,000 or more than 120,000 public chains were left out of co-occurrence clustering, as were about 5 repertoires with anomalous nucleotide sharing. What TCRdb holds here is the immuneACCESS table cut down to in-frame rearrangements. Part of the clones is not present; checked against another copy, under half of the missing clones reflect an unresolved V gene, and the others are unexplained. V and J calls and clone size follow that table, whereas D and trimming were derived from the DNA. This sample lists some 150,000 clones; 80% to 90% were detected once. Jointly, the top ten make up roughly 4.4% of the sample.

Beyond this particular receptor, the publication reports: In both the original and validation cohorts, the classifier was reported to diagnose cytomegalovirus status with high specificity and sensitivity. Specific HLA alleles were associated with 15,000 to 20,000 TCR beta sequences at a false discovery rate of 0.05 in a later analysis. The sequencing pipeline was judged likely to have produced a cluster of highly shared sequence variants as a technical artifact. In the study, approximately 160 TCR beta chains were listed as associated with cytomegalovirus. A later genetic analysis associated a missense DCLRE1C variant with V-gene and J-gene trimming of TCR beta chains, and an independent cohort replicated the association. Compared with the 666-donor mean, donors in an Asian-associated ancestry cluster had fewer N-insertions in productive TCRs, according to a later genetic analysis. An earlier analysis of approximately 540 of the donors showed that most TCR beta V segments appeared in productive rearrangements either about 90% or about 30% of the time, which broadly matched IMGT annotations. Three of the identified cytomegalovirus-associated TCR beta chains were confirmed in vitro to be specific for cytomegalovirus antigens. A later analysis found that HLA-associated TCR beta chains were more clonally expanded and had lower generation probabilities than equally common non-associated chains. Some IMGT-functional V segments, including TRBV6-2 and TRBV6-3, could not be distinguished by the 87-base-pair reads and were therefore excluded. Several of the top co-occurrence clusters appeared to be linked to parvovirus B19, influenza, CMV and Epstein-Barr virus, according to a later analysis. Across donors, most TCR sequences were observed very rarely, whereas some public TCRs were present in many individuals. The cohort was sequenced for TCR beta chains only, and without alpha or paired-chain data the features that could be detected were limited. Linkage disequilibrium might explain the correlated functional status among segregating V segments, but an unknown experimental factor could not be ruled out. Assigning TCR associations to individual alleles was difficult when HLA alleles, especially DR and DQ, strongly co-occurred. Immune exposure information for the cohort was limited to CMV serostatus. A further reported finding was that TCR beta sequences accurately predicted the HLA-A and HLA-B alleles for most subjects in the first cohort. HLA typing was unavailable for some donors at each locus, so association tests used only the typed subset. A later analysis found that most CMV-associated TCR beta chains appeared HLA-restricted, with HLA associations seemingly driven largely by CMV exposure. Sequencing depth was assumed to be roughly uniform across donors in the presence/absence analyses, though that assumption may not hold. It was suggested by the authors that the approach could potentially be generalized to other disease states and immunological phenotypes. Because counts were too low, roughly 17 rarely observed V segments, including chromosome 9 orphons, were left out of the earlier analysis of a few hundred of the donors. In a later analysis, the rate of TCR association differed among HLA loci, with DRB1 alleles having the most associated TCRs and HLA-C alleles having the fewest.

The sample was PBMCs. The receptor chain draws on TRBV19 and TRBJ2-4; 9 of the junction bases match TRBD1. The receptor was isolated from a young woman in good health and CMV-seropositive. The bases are TGTGCCAGTAAGGGGACAGGGATGTACTTC. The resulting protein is CASKGTGMYF.